These T cell receptor beta chains were read from a single sample in a study of monozygotic twins with inflammatory bowel disease. Reanalyzing the 5' RACE reads, TCRdb keeps one entry per CDR3 protein, without DNA. The table for this sample gives around 200,000 distinct CDR3 sequences. The material sequenced was blood. The receptor source for this set is a human donor with ulcerative colitis or Crohn's disease, or a healthy co-twin of an affected twin (not recorded which). Each CDR3 is given with its conserved first and last residue.

V gene	J gene	CDR3 protein
TRBV12-3/TRBV12-4	TRBJ2-7	CASSGESYEQYF
TRBV12-3/TRBV12-4	TRBJ2-2	CASSIHTTGTTGELFF
TRBV7-3	TRBJ1-2	CASSPTGGWGYTF
TRBV15	TRBJ2-2	CATSSSRTAGELFF
TRBV2	TRBJ2-1	CASRQSSGRDEQFF
TRBV25-1	TRBJ2-3	CASSEGIGYTQYF
TRBV2	TRBJ1-5	CASSEDGAYSNQPQHF
TRBV12-3/TRBV12-4	TRBJ1-5	CASSRGGCGNQPQHF
TRBV7-9	TRBJ2-3	CASRDIRSGESDTQYF
TRBV3-1	TRBJ2-2	CASSQSGGGELFF
TRBV29-1	TRBJ2-7	CSAISYYEQYF
TRBV12-5	TRBJ2-1	CASGFTGLHNEQFF
TRBV19	TRBJ2-3	CASSTNTDTQYF
TRBV6-5	TRBJ1-1	CASSYSDRSTEAFF
TRBV5-1	TRBJ1-4	CASSYGQGMEKLFF
TRBV19	TRBJ1-1	CASSTPEGGLKNTEAFF
TRBV5-6	TRBJ2-7	CASSLLGLPSYEQYF
TRBV5-1	TRBJ1-2	CASSRPTGAFGSNYGYTF
TRBV7-9	TRBJ2-3	CASSLGAGGYTDTQYF
TRBV18	TRBJ2-7	CASFPGESPYEQYF